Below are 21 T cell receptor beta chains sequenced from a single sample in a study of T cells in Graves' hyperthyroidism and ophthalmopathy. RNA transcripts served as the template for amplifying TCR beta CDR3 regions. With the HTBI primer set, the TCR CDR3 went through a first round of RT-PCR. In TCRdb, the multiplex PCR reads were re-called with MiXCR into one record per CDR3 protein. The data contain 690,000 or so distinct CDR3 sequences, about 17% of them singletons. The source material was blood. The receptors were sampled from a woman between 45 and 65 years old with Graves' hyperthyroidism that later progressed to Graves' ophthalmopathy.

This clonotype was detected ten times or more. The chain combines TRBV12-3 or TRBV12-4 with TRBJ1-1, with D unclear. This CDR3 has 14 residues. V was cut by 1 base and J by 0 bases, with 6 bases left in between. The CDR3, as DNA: TGTGCCAGCAGTTTAGTTCCCATGAACACTGAAGCTTTCTTT. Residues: CASSLVPMNTEAFF.

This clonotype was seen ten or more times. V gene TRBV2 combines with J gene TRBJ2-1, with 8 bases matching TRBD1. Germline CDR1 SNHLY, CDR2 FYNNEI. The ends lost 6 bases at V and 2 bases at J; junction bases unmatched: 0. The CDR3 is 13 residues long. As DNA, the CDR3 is TGTGCCAGCAGGGACAGGGCCTACAATGAGCAGTTCTTC. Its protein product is CASRDRAYNEQFF.

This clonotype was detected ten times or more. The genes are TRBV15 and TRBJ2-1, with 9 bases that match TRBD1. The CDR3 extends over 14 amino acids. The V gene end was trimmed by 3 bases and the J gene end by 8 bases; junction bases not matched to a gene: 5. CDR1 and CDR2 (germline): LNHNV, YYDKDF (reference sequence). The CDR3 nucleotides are TGTGCCACCAGCAGGGGACAGGGTGTCGATGAGCAGTTCTTC. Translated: CATSRGQGVDEQFF.

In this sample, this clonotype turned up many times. The CDR3 region has the DNA TGTGCCAGCAGTTACTCTTGGGCAGGGACGGACACTGAAGCTTTCTTT. This encodes CASSYSWAGTDTEAFF. This chain connects TRBV6-5 to TRBJ1-1; the D gene is possibly TRBD1 (5 bases). This CDR3 has 16 amino acids. The V gene lost 0 bases and the J gene lost 3 bases, with 14 bases spanning the gap. Germline V gene sequence: CDR1 MNHEY, CDR2 SVGAGI.

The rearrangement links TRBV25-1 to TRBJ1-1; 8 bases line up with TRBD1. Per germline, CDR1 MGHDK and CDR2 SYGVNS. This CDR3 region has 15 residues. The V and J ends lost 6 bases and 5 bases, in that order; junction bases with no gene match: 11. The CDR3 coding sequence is TGTGCCAGCAGCGAAACCGGACAGGGAAATACTGAAGCTTTCTTT. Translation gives CASSETGQGNTEAFF.

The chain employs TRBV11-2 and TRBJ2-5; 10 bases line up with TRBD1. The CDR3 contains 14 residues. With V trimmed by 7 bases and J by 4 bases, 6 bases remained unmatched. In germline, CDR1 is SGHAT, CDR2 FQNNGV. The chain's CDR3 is CASNPGQGRETQYF. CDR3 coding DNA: TGTGCCAGCAACCCGGGACAGGGGAGAGAGACCCAGTACTTC. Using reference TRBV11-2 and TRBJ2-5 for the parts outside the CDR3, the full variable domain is EAGVAQSPRYKIIEKRQSVAFWCNPISGHATLYWYQQILGQGPKLLIQFQNNGVVDDSQLPKDRFSAERLKGVDSTLKIQPAKLEDSAVYLCASNPGQGRETQYFGPGTRLLVL.

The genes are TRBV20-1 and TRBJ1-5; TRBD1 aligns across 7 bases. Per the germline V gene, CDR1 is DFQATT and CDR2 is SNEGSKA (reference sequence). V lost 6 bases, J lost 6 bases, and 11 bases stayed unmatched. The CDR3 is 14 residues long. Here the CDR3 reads CSAPGEGAPQPQHF. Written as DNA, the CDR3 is TGCAGTGCCCCCGGAGAGGGGGCCCCTCAGCCCCAGCATTTT.

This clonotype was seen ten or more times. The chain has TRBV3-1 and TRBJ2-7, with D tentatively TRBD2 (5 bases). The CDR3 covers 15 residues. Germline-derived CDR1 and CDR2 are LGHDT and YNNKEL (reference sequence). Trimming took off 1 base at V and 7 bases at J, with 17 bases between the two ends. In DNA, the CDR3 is TGTGCCAGCAGCCAAGGGGCTAGCCCTAGTGGGGAGCAGTACTTC. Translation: CASSQGASPSGEQYF.

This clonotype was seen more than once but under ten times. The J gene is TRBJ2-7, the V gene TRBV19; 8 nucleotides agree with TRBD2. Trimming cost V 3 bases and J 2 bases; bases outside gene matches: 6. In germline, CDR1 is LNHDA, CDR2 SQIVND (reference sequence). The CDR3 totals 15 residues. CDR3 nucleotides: TGTGCCAGTAGTATTCAAACTAGCGGCACCTACGAGCAGTACTTC. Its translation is CASSIQTSGTYEQYF.

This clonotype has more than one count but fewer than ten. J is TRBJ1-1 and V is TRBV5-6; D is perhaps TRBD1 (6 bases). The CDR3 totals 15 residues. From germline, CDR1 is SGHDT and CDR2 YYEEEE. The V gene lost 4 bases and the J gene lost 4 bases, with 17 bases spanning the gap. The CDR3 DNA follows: TGTGCCAGCAGCGGACAGACAGGTCTGGGCACTGAAGCTTTCTTT. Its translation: CASSGQTGLGTEAFF.

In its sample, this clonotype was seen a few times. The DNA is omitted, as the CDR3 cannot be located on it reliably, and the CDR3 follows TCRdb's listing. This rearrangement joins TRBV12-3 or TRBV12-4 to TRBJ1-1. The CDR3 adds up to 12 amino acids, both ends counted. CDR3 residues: CASSFLEIEAFF.

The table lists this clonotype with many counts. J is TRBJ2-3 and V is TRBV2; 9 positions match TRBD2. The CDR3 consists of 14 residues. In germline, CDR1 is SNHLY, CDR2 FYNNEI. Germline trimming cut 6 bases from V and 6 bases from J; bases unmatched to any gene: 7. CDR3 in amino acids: CASRSSGGHDTQYF. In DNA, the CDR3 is TGTGCCAGCAGGTCAAGCGGGGGGCATGATACGCAGTATTTT.

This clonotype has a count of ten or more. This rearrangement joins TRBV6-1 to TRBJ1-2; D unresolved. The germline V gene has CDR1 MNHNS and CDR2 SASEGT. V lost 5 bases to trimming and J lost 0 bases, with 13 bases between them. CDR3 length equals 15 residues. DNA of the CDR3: TGTGCCAGCAGTCCGCACCTCACTGCTAACTATGGCTACACCTTC. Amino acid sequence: CASSPHLTANYGYTF.

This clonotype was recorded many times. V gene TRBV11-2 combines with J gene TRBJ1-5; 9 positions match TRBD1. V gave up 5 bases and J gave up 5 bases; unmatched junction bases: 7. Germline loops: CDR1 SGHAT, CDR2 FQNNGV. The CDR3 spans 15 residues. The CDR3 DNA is TGTGCCAGCAGCCGTTCGACAGGGGGTGATCAGCCCCAGCATTTT. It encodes CASSRSTGGDQPQHF.

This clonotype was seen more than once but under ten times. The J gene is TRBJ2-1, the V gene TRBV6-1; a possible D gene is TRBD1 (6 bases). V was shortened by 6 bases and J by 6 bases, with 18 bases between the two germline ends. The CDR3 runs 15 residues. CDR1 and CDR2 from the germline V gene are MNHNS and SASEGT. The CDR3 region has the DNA TGTGCCAGCAGATTCGGACAGACGGCCGTCAATGAGCAGTTCTTC. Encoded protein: CASRFGQTAVNEQFF.

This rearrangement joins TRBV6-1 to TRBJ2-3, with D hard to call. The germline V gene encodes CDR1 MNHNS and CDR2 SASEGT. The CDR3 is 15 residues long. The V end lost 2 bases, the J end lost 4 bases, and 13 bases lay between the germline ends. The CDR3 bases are TGTGCCAGCAGTGAACCTAGTCTCTGGGCAGATACGCAGTATTTT. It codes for CASSEPSLWADTQYF.

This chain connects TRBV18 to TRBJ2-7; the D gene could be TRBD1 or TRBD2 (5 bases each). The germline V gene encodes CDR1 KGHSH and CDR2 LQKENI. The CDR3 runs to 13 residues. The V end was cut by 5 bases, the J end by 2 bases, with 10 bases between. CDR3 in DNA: TGTGCCAGCTCAGAGGGGATGACCTACGAGCAGTACTTC. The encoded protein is CASSEGMTYEQYF.

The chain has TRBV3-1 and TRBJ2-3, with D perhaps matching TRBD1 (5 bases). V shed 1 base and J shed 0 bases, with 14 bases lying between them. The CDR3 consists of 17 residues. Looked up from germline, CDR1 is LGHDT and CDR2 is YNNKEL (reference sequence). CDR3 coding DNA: TGTGCCAGCAGCCAAGGACAGCCGGTTCCTAGCACAGATACGCAGTATTTT. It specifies CASSQGQPVPSTDTQYF.

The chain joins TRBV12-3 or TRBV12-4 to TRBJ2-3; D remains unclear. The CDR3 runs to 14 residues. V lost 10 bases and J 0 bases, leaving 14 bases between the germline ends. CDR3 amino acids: CAIQGRFSTDTQYF. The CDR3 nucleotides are TGTGCCATCCAAGGACGGTTTAGCACAGATACGCAGTATTTT.

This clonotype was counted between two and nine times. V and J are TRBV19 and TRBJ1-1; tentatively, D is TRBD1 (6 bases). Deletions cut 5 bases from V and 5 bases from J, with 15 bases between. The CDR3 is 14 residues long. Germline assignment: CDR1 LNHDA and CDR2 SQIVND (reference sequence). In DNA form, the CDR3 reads TGTGCCAGTAGTCCCCCCGGGGGGCTTACTGAAGCTTTCTTT. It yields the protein CASSPPGGLTEAFF.

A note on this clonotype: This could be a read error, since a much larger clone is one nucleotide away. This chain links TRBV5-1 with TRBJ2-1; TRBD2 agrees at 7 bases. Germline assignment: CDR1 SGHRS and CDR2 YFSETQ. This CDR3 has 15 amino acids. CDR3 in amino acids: CVSSLVLANPNEQFF. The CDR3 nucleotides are TGCGTCAGCAGCTTAGTACTAGCGAATCCCAATGAGCAGTTCTTC.